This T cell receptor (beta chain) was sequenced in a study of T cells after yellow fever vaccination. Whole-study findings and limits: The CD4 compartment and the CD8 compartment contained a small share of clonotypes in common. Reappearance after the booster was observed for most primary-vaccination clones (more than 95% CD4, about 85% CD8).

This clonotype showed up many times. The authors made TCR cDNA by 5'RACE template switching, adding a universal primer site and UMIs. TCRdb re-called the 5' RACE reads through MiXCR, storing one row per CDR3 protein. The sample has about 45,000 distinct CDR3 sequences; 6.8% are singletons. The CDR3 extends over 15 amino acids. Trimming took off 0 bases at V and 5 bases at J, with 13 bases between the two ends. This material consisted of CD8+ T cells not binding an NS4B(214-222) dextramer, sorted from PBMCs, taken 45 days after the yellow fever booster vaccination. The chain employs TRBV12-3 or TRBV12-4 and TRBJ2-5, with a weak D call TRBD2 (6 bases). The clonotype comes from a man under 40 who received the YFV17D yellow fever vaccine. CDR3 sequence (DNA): TGTGCCAGCAGTTTAGCGCTTTCGGCGGGGGAGACCCAGTACTTC. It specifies CASSLALSAGETQYF.